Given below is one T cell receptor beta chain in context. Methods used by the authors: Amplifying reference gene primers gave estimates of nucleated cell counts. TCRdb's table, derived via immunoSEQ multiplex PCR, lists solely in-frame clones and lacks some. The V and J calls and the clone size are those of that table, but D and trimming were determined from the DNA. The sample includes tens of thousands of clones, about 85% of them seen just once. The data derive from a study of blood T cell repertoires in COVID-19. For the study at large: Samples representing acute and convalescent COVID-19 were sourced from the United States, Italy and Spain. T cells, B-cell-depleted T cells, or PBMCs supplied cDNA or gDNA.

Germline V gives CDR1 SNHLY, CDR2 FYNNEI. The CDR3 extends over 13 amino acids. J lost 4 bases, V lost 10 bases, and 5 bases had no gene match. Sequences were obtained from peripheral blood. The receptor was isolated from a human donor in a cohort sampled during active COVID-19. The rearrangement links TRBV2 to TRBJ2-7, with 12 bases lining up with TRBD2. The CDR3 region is CAIRTSGTYEQYF. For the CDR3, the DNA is TGTGCCATCCGGACTAGCGGGACGTACGAGCAGTACTTC.